The source of this T cell receptor (beta chain) is a study of identical twins. Germline V gene lookup returns CDR1 SGHRS and CDR2 YFSETQ. V shed 1 base and J shed 0 bases, with 8 bases lying between them. The CDR3 runs to 14 residues. TCRdb re-derived calls from the 5' RACE reads in MiXCR, one entry per CDR3 protein. The table lists hundreds of thousands of distinct CDR3 sequences, approximately 13% of them singletons. General study points: A partial confounding effect on zero-insertion analyses could come from invariant MAIT and iNKT cells. Fewer insertions were carried by abundant cord blood beta clonotypes, but none was seen in memory repertoires.

With regard to this clonotype: Its target is unknown.

Donors were all healthy Caucasians. Separately, the same data were catalogued under a study of yellow fever vaccine responses in identical twins.

This receptor was identified in a woman younger than 35 in good health. The V call is TRBV5-1, the J call TRBJ2-7; D not resolved. Sequenced: PBMCs. CDR3 DNA: TGCGCCAGCAGCTTGCATAGGAGCTCCTACGAGCAGTACTTC. Translated, it gives CASSLHRSSYEQYF.